A single sample is the source of the 29 T cell receptor gamma chains below, sequenced in a study of gamma delta lymphoproliferative disorders and STAT genes. PBMCs from patients and controls supplied the genomic DNA for sequencing. TCRdb processed the multiplex PCR reads again with the CATT caller. This table has nearly 2,000 gamma-chain clones, less than 9% appearing once. Material for sequencing was blood. These receptor sequences come from a human donor with gamma-delta T-cell large granular lymphocyte leukemia.

This clone rates as medium-sized. The chain has TRGV3 and TRGJ1 or TRGJ2. The J gene is absent in TCRdb and was assigned here via DNA matching to germline. From germline, CDR1 is VTNTFY and CDR2 YDVSTARD (reference sequence). V lost 1 base and J lost 3; bases outside the gene matches: 3. The CDR3 length is 13 residues. The CDR3 is CATWDSVYYKKLF. CDR3 bases: TGTGCCACCTGGGACAGCGTTTATTATAAGAAACTCTTT.

V and J are TRGV2 and TRGJP2. The J gene, not given by TCRdb, was assigned here from a germline match of the nucleotide sequence. CDR1 is EGSNGY, CDR2 YDSYNSKV, per germline. J lost 9 bases, V lost 3 bases, and 4 bases had no gene match. The CDR3 loop spans 12 amino acids. The CDR3 here is CATWDQNWIKTF. The CDR3 coding sequence is TGTGCCACCTGGGACCAGAATTGGATCAAGACGTTT.

The chain couples TRGV2 to TRGJP1. TCRdb supplies no J gene; here it was assigned by aligning the nucleotide sequence to germline. The CDR3 sequence is 12 residues long. V shed 9 bases and J 12 bases; nucleotides not matched to a gene: 13. CDR1 EGSNGY and CDR2 YDSYNSKV come from the germline V gene. CDR3: CATGTGRRFKIF. In nucleotides, the CDR3 is TGTGCCACCGGGACGGGCCGGCGGTTCAAGATATTT.

Relative to its sample, this clone is medium-sized (0.01 to 0.1%). The genes are TRGV8 and TRGJP2. The J gene, left out of TCRdb, was set here by checking the DNA against germline. Germline loops: CDR1 VENAVY, CDR2 YDSYNSRV. This CDR3 contains 13 residues. V lost 6 bases and J lost 6; bases outside the gene matches: 7. CDR3 DNA sequence: TGTGCCACCTGGACTAGGGGTGATTGGATCAAGACGTTT. Amino acids: CATWTRGDWIKTF.

By sample fraction, this clone is medium-sized. The chain links TRGV2 to TRGJ1 or TRGJ2. Since TCRdb gives no J gene, matching the DNA to germline was used here to assign it. The germline V gene has CDR1 EGSNGY and CDR2 YDSYNSKV. The CDR3 runs to 16 residues. V shed 0 bases and J 2 bases; nucleotides not matched to a gene: 10. CDR3 nucleotides: TGTGCCACCTGGGACGGGCCCTACTGGGATTATTATAAGAAACTCTTT. It translates to CATWDGPYWDYYKKLF.

By share, this clone ranks as medium-sized. The DNA is left out, because the CDR3 cannot be placed on it with certainty; the CDR3 is given as TCRdb lists it. A V gene of TRGV11 was called, but no J gene was assigned. TRGV11 is an ORF for which the function is uncertain. The CDR3 length equals 19 residues, ends included. This CDR3 is CTTVPAGLGTDTTGWFKIF.

In this sample, this clone is medium-sized. The rearrangement joins TRGV10 to TRGJ1 or TRGJ2. The J gene, missing from TCRdb, was assigned here through DNA to germline matching. TRGV10 is an open reading frame, and its role is uncertain. This CDR3 has 11 amino acids. V lost 8 bases, J lost 11 bases, and 10 bases stayed unmatched. In DNA form, the CDR3 reads TGTGCTGCGTGGGGCCTGGGGGAGAAACTCTTT. Its protein product is CAAWGLGEKLF.

This clone is medium-sized. V is TRGV10 and J is TRGJP1. TCRdb does not report a J gene; here it was assigned by matching the DNA to germline references. TRGV10 qualifies as an ORF whose function is uncertain. The CDR3 is 15 residues long. With V trimmed by 8 bases and J by 1 base, 8 bases remained unmatched. The CDR3 DNA sequence: TGTGCTGCGTGGGATTTTTTTACCACTGGTTGGTTCAAGATATTT. It is translated as CAAWDFFTTGWFKIF.

By frequency in the sample, this clone is medium-sized. The rearrangement uses TRGV2 and TRGJP1. The J gene was not available in TCRdb and was assigned here by matching the DNA to germline segments. V was clipped by 2 bases and J by 11 bases; unmatched bases: 5. The CDR3 totals 12 residues. Germline V CDR1 and CDR2: EGSNGY, YDSYNSKV. The CDR3 nucleotides are TGTGCCACCTGGGACGCAGAGTGGTTCAAGATATTT. It is translated as CATWDAEWFKIF.

This clone qualifies as medium-sized (0.01 to 0.1%). V and J are TRGV10 and TRGJ1 or TRGJ2. Assignment of the J gene here rests on matching the DNA to germline, because TCRdb gives none. TRGV10 is an ORF, with its function uncertain. The CDR3 totals 13 residues. V lost 8 bases, J lost 0 bases, and 5 bases stayed unmatched. This CDR3 is CAAWEPNYYKKLF. The CDR3, as DNA: TGTGCTGCGTGGGAGCCGAATTATTATAAGAAACTCTTT.

As regards this clone: This sequence may be a read error, since a much larger clone differs from it by one base. The limits of the CDR3 on the DNA are not certain, so only TCRdb's listed CDR3 is given. No J gene was assigned, while the V gene was called as TRGV11. TRGV11 is designated an ORF whose function remains uncertain. Ends included, the CDR3 has 24 residues. CDR3 region: CTTVTAGLGRGGIRRSSSDWIKTF.

This clone has ten or more counts. The chain recombines TRGV8 with TRGJ1 or TRGJ2. The J gene, not given by TCRdb, was assigned here from a germline match of the nucleotide sequence. CDR3 size: 18 residues. CDR1 and CDR2 (germline): VENAVY, YDSYNSRV. V shed 2 bases and J 0 bases; nucleotides not matched to a gene: 16. Here the CDR3 reads CATWDIPLTSLNYYKKLF. The CDR3 DNA follows: TGTGCCACCTGGGATATCCCCTTAACCTCCTTGAATTATTATAAGAAACTCTTT.

V and J are TRGV2 and TRGJ1 or TRGJ2. TCRdb carries no J gene annotation; the J gene was assigned here by matching the DNA with germline. Germline trimming cut 1 base from V and 12 bases from J; bases unmatched to any gene: 9. The CDR3 spans 12 residues. Germline CDR1 EGSNGY, CDR2 YDSYNSKV. This chain's CDR3 is CATWDGEVRKLF. The CDR3 DNA follows: TGTGCCACCTGGGACGGCGAGGTGCGGAAACTCTTT.

Relative to its sample, this clone is medium-sized (0.01 to 0.1%). CDR3 in DNA: TGTGCTGCGTGGGGTTTGGATTATAAGAAACTCTTT. It encodes CAAWGLDYKKLF. The chain couples TRGV10 to TRGJ1 or TRGJ2. The J gene was missing in TCRdb and was found by matching the end of the DNA to germline. TRGV10 falls under the ORF class, with uncertain function. The CDR3 sequence is 12 residues long. V lost 8 bases, J lost 5 bases, and 7 bases stayed unmatched.

This clone rates as medium-sized. The chain has TRGV2 and TRGJP2. Matching the DNA to germline supplied the J gene, which TCRdb does not give. The V gene end was trimmed by 8 bases and the J gene end by 4 bases; junction bases not matched to a gene: 10. The CDR3 is 14 amino acids. CDR1 is EGSNGY and CDR2 is YDSYNSKV in the germline V gene. DNA for the CDR3: TGTGCCACCTTGTGCGTCTATAGTGATTGGATCAAGACGTTT. Translating it yields CATLCVYSDWIKTF.

By share of the sample, this clone is large. Additional DNA sequences in this sample encode the identical CDR3. V usage is TRGV3 and J usage is TRGJ1 or TRGJ2. The J gene was missing in TCRdb and was found by matching the end of the DNA to germline. The CDR3 is made up of 12 amino acids. CDR1 is VTNTFY, CDR2 YDVSTARD, per germline (reference sequence). The V segment lost 0 bases and the J segment 7 bases; nucleotides outside the gene matches: 3. DNA for the CDR3: TGTGCCACCTGGGACAGGCACTATAAGAAACTCTTT. This translates into CATWDRHYKKLF.

Of note for this clone: A much bigger clone sits one base away, suggesting this may be a read error. In DNA form, the CDR3 reads TGTGCTGCGTGGGATGACCACTATACCAATGGTTGGTTCAAGATATTT. Translated: CAAWDDHYTNGWFKIF. The rearrangement joins TRGV10 to TRGJP1. TCRdb gives no J gene; it was assigned here by matching the DNA to germline. TRGV10 is an ORF, and what it does is uncertain. The CDR3 has 16 residues.

Relative to its sample, this clone is medium-sized. The DNA is omitted, as the CDR3 cannot be located on it reliably, and the CDR3 follows TCRdb's listing. With the J gene uncalled, the V gene is TRGV11. TRGV11 counts as an open reading frame of uncertain function. Counting both end residues, the CDR3 totals 22 amino acids. The CDR3 protein is CTTVPAGLGTYHHYTTGWFKIF.

This clone is termed medium-sized. The J gene is TRGJ1 or TRGJ2, the V gene TRGV10. No J gene was available from TCRdb, and it was assigned here by a germline match of the DNA. TRGV10 counts as an open reading frame of uncertain function. The CDR3 is made up of 13 amino acids. V shed 8 bases, J shed 8 bases, and the junction held 13 bases outside the gene matches. The CDR3 sequence is CAAWDCWGDKKLF. As DNA, the CDR3 is TGTGCTGCGTGGGATTGCTGGGGGGATAAGAAACTCTTT.

This sequence joins TRGV2 and TRGJ1 or TRGJ2. TCRdb lists no J gene, so it was determined here by aligning the DNA to germline. Germline V gene data show CDR1 as EGSNGY and CDR2 as YDSYNSKV. The V segment lost 6 bases and the J segment 9 bases; nucleotides outside the gene matches: 5. The CDR3 loop spans 10 amino acids. The CDR3 region is CATWLIKKLF. Written as DNA, the CDR3 is TGTGCCACCTGGCTGATTAAGAAACTCTTT.

This clone was picked up a small number of times. V and J are TRGV2 and TRGJ1 or TRGJ2. The J gene, missing from TCRdb, was assigned here through DNA to germline matching. The V gene end was trimmed by 0 bases and the J gene end by 0 bases; junction bases not matched to a gene: 2. Looked up from germline, CDR1 is EGSNGY and CDR2 is YDSYNSKV. The CDR3 contains 14 residues. CDR3 DNA: TGTGCCACCTGGGACGGGAAGAATTATTATAAGAAACTCTTT. Encoded protein: CATWDGKNYYKKLF.

This clone was observed many times. The genes are TRGV8 and TRGJP1. Because TCRdb records no J gene, it was assigned here through a match of the DNA to germline. V was clipped by 12 bases and J by 12 bases; unmatched bases: 10. CDR3 length equals 10 residues. In germline, CDR1 is VENAVY, CDR2 YDSYNSRV. The CDR3: CAAMGGFKIF. The CDR3 DNA reads TGTGCCGCAATGGGGGGGTTCAAGATATTT.

The chain has TRGV10 and TRGJP1. The J gene was missing in TCRdb and was found by matching the end of the DNA to germline. Being an ORF, TRGV10 has a function that is uncertain. The CDR3 is 13 amino acids. The trim removed 8 bases at V and 8 bases at J, leaving 9 bases unmatched. CDR3 in amino acids: CAAWDFRGWFKIF. The CDR3 DNA reads as TGTGCTGCGTGGGATTTTAGAGGTTGGTTCAAGATATTT.

The gene calls are TRGV3 and TRGJ1 or TRGJ2. TCRdb is silent on the J gene; assignment here came from matching the DNA to germline. The CDR3 is 11 residues long. In germline, CDR1 is VTNTFY, CDR2 YDVSTARD (reference sequence). V lost 2 bases to trimming and J lost 5 bases; unmatched junction nucleotides: 0. The CDR3 region has the DNA TGTGCCACCTGGGACAATTATAAGAAACTCTTT. Its translation: CATWDNYKKLF.

This clone rates as medium-sized (0.01 to 0.1%). The V and J genes are TRGV8 and TRGJ1 or TRGJ2. Matching the DNA to germline supplied the J gene, which TCRdb does not give. There are 13 residues in the CDR3. The germline V gene encodes CDR1 VENAVY and CDR2 YDSYNSRV. The V segment lost 5 bases and the J segment 3 bases; nucleotides outside the gene matches: 7. CDR3 sequence reads: CATWASFYYKKLF. As DNA, the CDR3 is TGTGCCACCTGGGCTTCGTTTTATTATAAGAAACTCTTT.

This clone was detected many times. V and J are TRGV3 and TRGJ1 or TRGJ2. Since TCRdb gives no J gene, matching the DNA to germline was used here to assign it. The CDR3 runs to 14 residues. The V gene's germline CDR1 is VTNTFY and CDR2 YDVSTARD (reference sequence). The J segment lost 7 bases and the V segment lost 0 bases, leaving 9 bases of the junction unmatched. CDR3 protein: CATWDRWICYKKLF. CDR3 DNA: TGTGCCACCTGGGACAGGTGGATTTGCTATAAGAAACTCTTT.

This sequence joins TRGV9 and TRGJP. The J gene is not listed in TCRdb, so it was assigned here from a DNA match to germline. The germline CDR1 and CDR2 sequences are GITISATS and ISYDGTV (reference sequence). The J segment lost 17 bases and the V segment lost 0 bases, leaving 16 bases of the junction unmatched. The CDR3 length is 17 residues. In DNA form, the CDR3 reads TGTGCCTTGTGGGAGGTGCATGCAAGAGTTGGGCAAAAAATCAAGGTATTT. Protein: CALWEVHARVGQKIKVF.

By proportion, this clone is medium-sized (0.01 to 0.1%). The chain employs TRGV9 and TRGJ1 or TRGJ2. The J gene, missing from TCRdb, was assigned here through DNA to germline matching. CDR1 is GITISATS, CDR2 ISYDGTV, per germline (reference sequence). Losses at the gene ends were 3 bases for V and 5 bases for J; bases not matched to a gene: 7. The CDR3 is made up of 13 amino acids. The CDR3 sequence is CALWESQDYKKLF. The CDR3 DNA reads TGTGCCTTGTGGGAGAGCCAGGATTATAAGAAACTCTTT.

This clone is judged medium-sized. The protein given by TCRdb reflects a much larger clone and differs at residues 6 and 7 from this DNA's translation, likely from a read error; the protein shown is the DNA's translation. The chain carries TRGV9 and TRGJP. TCRdb does not report a J gene; here it was assigned by matching the DNA to germline references. The germline V gene has CDR1 GITISATS and CDR2 ISYDGTV (reference sequence). The trim removed 2 bases at V and 3 bases at J, leaving 1 base unmatched. The CDR3 has 16 residues. The CDR3 DNA reads as TGTGCCTTGTGGGAGGAGCAAGAGTTGGGCAAAAAAATCAAGGTATTT. Translation: CALWEEQELGKKIKVF.